The T cell receptor beta chain under discussion was sequenced for a study of cytomegalovirus exposure and HLA in healthy donors. Regarding the study as a whole: Common viral pathogens (according to a later analysis) appeared linked to several of the most significant clusters. Previous analysis showed most TCR beta V segments were productive about 87% or about 30% of the time. CMV serostatus was the only immune exposure information that was available.

V was clipped by 0 bases and J by 4 bases, with 11 bases between them. Per the germline V gene, CDR1 is SGHNT and CDR2 is YYREEE (reference sequence). The CDR3 length is 14 residues. For this clone: Its antigen is unknown.

60 Vbeta and 13 Jbeta primers were used in PCR. TCRdb keeps only in-frame clones here, not all; method: immunoSEQ multiplex PCR. Among about 140,000 clones listed, approximately 78% were seen once. Those who donated were healthy bone marrow donors. The sequence derives from a woman in her thirties or forties in good health and CMV-seropositive. Source material: PBMCs. The chain joins TRBV5-4 to TRBJ2-7, with D maybe TRBD2 (6 bases). CDR3 in amino acids: CASSLDSGAYEQYF. As DNA, the CDR3 is TGTGCCAGCAGCTTGGATAGCGGAGCATACGAGCAGTACTTC.